This T cell receptor (beta chain) stems from a study of T cells in Graves' hyperthyroidism and ophthalmopathy (dated by TCRdb to the late 2010s). In terms of the full investigation: To identify distinguishing TCR V-J signatures, a discovery cohort of about 100 patients was used, comprising 40 to 45 with Graves' ophthalmopathy and 57 with stable Graves' hyperthyroidism. The 75 to 100 discovery patients were randomly divided into training and test sets at a 7:3 ratio. According to the paper, TCR Vbeta CDR3 sequencing was carried out on some 140 peripheral blood samples, which came from under 50 ophthalmopathy, 70 to 80 hyperthyroidism and roughly 17 progressor patients. Thyroid tissue and blood T-cell repertoires from several Graves' hyperthyroidism patients were also compared in the study. Once sampling was done, hyperthyroidism patients were given methimazole at a starting dose of 30 mg daily, whereas ophthalmopathy patients were given high-dose intravenous methylprednisolone. An independent validation cohort of 18 to 20 hyperthyroidism patients and 17 patients who later progressed to ophthalmopathy tested prospective prediction of ophthalmopathy.

As concerns this clonotype: Its antigen remains undetermined. No much larger clone exists at a distance of one base, and base qualities are not known.

Spanning cysteine to phenylalanine, the CDR3 consists of 13 amino acids. Just the 39-base CDR3 DNA is kept, in frame starting at base 1. V sheds 4 bases and J sheds 4 bases, leaving 10 bases between their ends. CDR1 and CDR2 are read off the germline V gene as ENHRY and SYGVKD. Study-wide conclusions, independent of this receptor: A model built on a 13 V-J signature distinguished ophthalmopathy from stable hyperthyroidism, reaching approximately 89% sensitivity and about 81% specificity in cross-validation and 80%/75% in testing. Sample size was not statistically predetermined, and investigators were not blinded to group allocation. In validation, progression to ophthalmopathy was predicted by the model with nearly 71% sensitivity and just over 72% specificity, a median of approximately 6.5 months before onset. Most expanded thyroid clonotypes (frequency above 0.001) were also found in blood, which suggests that blood repertoires may mirror thyroid immune responses.

Any patient with an uncontrolled infection, another autoimmune disease, pregnancy or lactation was excluded. Diagnoses were based on clinical symptoms, serum thyroxine and TRAb, thyroid ultrasound and orbital computed tomography. Total RNA was extracted using Trizol reagent, and RNA quality was assessed on an Agilent 2100 Bioanalyzer. The TCR beta CDR3 regions were amplified from RNA transcripts. The TCR CDR3 was subjected to a first round of RT-PCR using the HTBI primer set and the Qiagen OneStep RT-PCR kit. Libraries were constructed in a second round of multiplex PCR, after which size selection and purification were performed. The libraries were sequenced on an Illumina HiSeq2000 using paired-end 100 bp reads. The authors' analysis ran thus. SOAPnuke was used to process the raw data, removing reads that contained adapters or uncalled bases, had a mean Phred below 15, or lacked an exact match to the constant primer or identifier. COPE v1.2.5 was used to merge high-quality paired reads, and clonotypes were defined as unique nucleotide sequences. Clonotypes were aligned to IMGT TRBV, TRBD and TRBJ reference segments using MiTCR v1.1. Analysis was restricted to V-J combinations with a frequency above 0.0001, which covered roughly 99% of repertoires. The TCS score was defined as the ratio of F50 (clonal expansion) to E x V (chaos), calculated using BLOSUM62-based TCRdist between CDR3 peptides within each V-J. Welch's t-statistics and random forest reduced 450 to 600 V-J features to 10 to 15, which were used in a naive Bayes classifier (R e1071). The similarity between thyroid and blood repertoires was quantified using the Morisita-Horn index. TCRdb applied fastp at Q25 and MiXCR to the public reads, then kept only in-frame beta chains. Each record represents a unique CDR3 protein, reported with the most common genes and DNA among its rows. The V and J calls were determined by TCRdb, not by the authors. The sample data list 550,000 to 700,000 distinct CDR3 sequences, and around 45% of these were observed just once. Roughly 19% of the sample goes to the ten largest clones.

The rearrangement joined TRBV10-3 to TRBJ2-5, with no reliable assignment of the D segment. Sequencing used peripheral blood or thyroid tissue (not recorded which). This clonotype was obtained from an adult woman with Graves' disease, either hyperthyroidism or ophthalmopathy (not recorded which). The DNA is TGTGCCATCAGTGGACAAAGAGGAGAGACCCAGTACTTC. Its coded protein is CAISGQRGETQYF.